The TCR beta chain described here comes from a study of shared clonotypes between healthy human individuals. On this clone: No antigen is known for it.

Splitting of each subset's genomic DNA was done evenly across several immunoSEQ plates. Authors' data handling: Filtering differed for immunoSEQ, which gave only junction sequences without quality scores. Libraries were prepared by immunoSEQ multiplex PCR; TCRdb keeps only in-frame clonotypes and omits some of them. V, J and clone size were drawn from that table, and D and trimming were deduced from the DNA. The sample lists 550,000 to 600,000 clones, around 81% occurring once. Donation came from healthy HIV-negative adults that had no recent acute infections or vaccinations. The V gene's germline CDR1 is DFQATT and CDR2 SNEGSKA (reference sequence). Trimming removed 6 bases from V and 7 bases from J, with 13 bases in between. This CDR3 comprises 11 residues. Study-wide findings and caveats: Specimens sampled were limited to blood, with tissue repertoires likely differing.

The rearrangement uses TRBV20-1 and TRBJ2-7; D is unresolved. The TCR originated in a woman aged 40 to 50 in good health. Some clones in this sample may be carry-over from other donors' samples. Sequences were obtained from PBMCs. The CDR3: CSAENLGEQYF. CDR3 DNA: TGCAGTGCCGAGAATTTGGGAGAGCAGTACTTC.